Listed below are T cell receptor beta chains from one sample, sequenced in a study of Graves' ophthalmopathy and Graves' hyperthyroidism. TCRdb itself ran the multiplex PCR reads through MiXCR, one entry per CDR3 protein. The table lists about 740,000 distinct CDR3 sequences, 40% of them singletons, with less than 55% in the top ten. Input material: peripheral blood. These receptors originate from an adult man with Graves' ophthalmopathy. The CDR3 runs from the conserved cysteine through the conserved F or W. The D gene is left open where the match is weak. A row's size may be missing; if present it is once, few, many or a size class.

>TRBV10-3|many|TRBD1|TRBJ1-2
TGTGCCATCCTCGGACAGGGAGTTTCAGGGGGCTACACCTTC
CAILGQGVSGGYTF
>TRBV2|NA|NA|TRBJ1-2
TGTGCCTCCATCTATACAGCCTATGGCTACACCTTC
CASIYTAYGYTF
>TRBV10-3|once|TRBD2|TRBJ2-5
TGTGCCATCAGATCCAAATTTACTAGCGAGGGACGAGGAGAGACCCAGTACTTC
CAIRSKFTSEGRGETQYF
>TRBV20-1|NA|TRBD1|TRBJ1-1
TGCAGTATAAATGGAGGAGAGACAGGGGGCAACACTGAAGCTTTCTTT
CSINGGETGGNTEAFF
>TRBV11-2|NA|TRBD2|TRBJ2-5
TGTGCCAGCAGCTCCCTAAGGGCCGTCGGGAGGGAAAAGACCCAGTACTTC
CASSSLRAVGREKTQYF
>TRBV25-1|NA|TRBD2|TRBJ2-5
TGTGCCAGCAGTGAATTAGCTAGCGGACTACAAGAGACCCAGTACTTC
CASSELASGLQETQYF
>TRBV24-1|many|NA|TRBJ2-7
TGTGCCACCAGTGATCGGGACGGACGAATTTACGAGCAGTACTTC
CATSDRDGRIYEQYF
>TRBV7-9|many|NA|TRBJ2-7
TGTGCCAGCAGCTTAGTTCCAGGCTACGAGCAGTACTTC
CASSLVPGYEQYF
>TRBV20-1|NA|TRBD2|TRBJ2-5
TGCAGTGCTCTAGCGGGAGGAGAGACCCAGTACTTC
CSALAGGETQYF
>TRBV15|NA|NA|TRBJ1-1
TGTGCCACGAGCAGAGGGACCACTGAAGCTTTCTTT
CATSRGTTEAFF
>TRBV7-3|few|NA|TRBJ2-7
TGTGCCAGCAATATCCGAAACTCCTACGAGCAGTACTTC
CASNIRNSYEQYF
>TRBV14|few|NA|TRBJ2-7
TGTGCCAGCAGCCCCCTCCGGGGCGTGCTAACCTACGAGCAGTACTTC
CASSPLRGVLTYEQYF
>TRBV12-3/TRBV12-4|NA|TRBD1|TRBJ1-2
TGTGCCAGCAGTTTAGGGCTGACAGGGGCATATGGCTACACCTTC
CASSLGLTGAYGYTF
>TRBV19|many|NA|TRBJ1-5
TGTGCCACCCGCGGGGGCGAGAATAGCAATCAGCCCCAGCATTTT
CATRGGENSNQPQHF
>TRBV2|NA|NA|TRBJ2-7
TGTGCCAGCGCGGGGACCCCGAGGGCCTACGAGCAGTACTTC
CASAGTPRAYEQYF
>TRBV6-5|few|NA|TRBJ2-6
TGTGCCAGCACCCACTCAGGATCTGGGGCCAACGTCCTGACTTTC
CASTHSGSGANVLTF
>TRBV7-6|many|TRBD1|TRBJ2-7
TGTGCCAGCAGCCCCAGCGGGACAGGGTTTGAGCAGTACTTC
CASSPSGTGFEQYF
>TRBV7-2|many|NA|TRBJ1-6
TGTGCCAGCAGCCGCCCAACAGGGCTCGGTTCACCCCTCCACTTT
CASSRPTGLGSPLHF
>TRBV29-1|NA|TRBD1|TRBJ2-1
TGCAGCGTTGAAGTCAGTGAGGGGGCGCTTGAGCAGTTCTTC
CSVEVSEGALEQFF
>TRBV24-1|few|TRBD1|TRBJ1-5
TGTGCCAGCAGGCGACAGGGGATGGACCAGCCCCAGCATTTT
CASRRQGMDQPQHF
>TRBV6-6|many|NA|TRBJ1-6
TGTGCCAGCAGTGAGGACGGGAGATCACCCCTCCACTTT
CASSEDGRSPLHF
>TRBV20-1|few|NA|TRBJ2-7
TGCAGTGCTACCCTCGGGGCCGCAGCGGAGCAGTACTTC
CSATLGAAAEQYF
>TRBV7-9|NA|TRBD1|TRBJ1-6
TGTGCCAGCAGCGCCCAGGGGGCTAGGGATTCACCCCTCCACTTT
CASSAQGARDSPLHF
>TRBV10-3|NA|NA|TRBJ2-5
TGTGCCACAGGGACCCATGGGGGGACCCAGTACTTC
CATGTHGGTQYF
>TRBV7-8|many|TRBD1|TRBJ1-2
TGTGCCAGCAGCCGCCGGGACAGGTCCTATGGCTACACCTTC
CASSRRDRSYGYTF
>TRBV24-1|many|NA|TRBJ2-5
TGTGCCACCAGTGACCGGAGCCAAGAGACCCAGTACTTC
CATSDRSQETQYF
>TRBV20-1|few|NA|TRBJ2-5
TGCAGTGCCCTTGGGGGGGAGACCCAGTACTTC
CSALGGETQYF
>TRBV19|few|NA|TRBJ2-7
TGTGCCAGTAGTATTTTTGCAGCCTCTTCAACCTACGAGCAGTACTTC
CASSIFAASSTYEQYF
>TRBV3-1|few|NA|TRBJ2-5
TGTGCCAGCAGCCAAGGTCTCCAGGGAAGGGAGACCCAGTACTTC
CASSQGLQGRETQYF
>TRBV10-3|NA|TRBD1|TRBJ1-1
TGTGCCATCACCCAAGACAGGGGGCTGGGTGAAGCTTTCTTT
CAITQDRGLGEAFF
>TRBV12-3/TRBV12-4|few|NA|TRBJ1-1
TGTGCCAGCAGTTTAGCGTTTACAGCGGGTGTGAACACTGAAGCTTTCTTT
CASSLAFTAGVNTEAFF
>TRBV29-1|NA|NA|TRBJ2-6
TGCAGCGTTTACCGGGGTAACGTCCTGACTTTC
CSVYRGNVLTF
>TRBV10-3|NA|TRBD1|TRBJ2-6
TGTGCCATCAAGGGACAGGCGGACTCTGGGGCCAACGTCCTGACTTTC
CAIKGQADSGANVLTF
>TRBV5-1|NA|NA|TRBJ2-7
TGCGCCAGCAGGGGCGAACTCTACGAGCAGTACTTC
CASRGELYEQYF
>TRBV11-1|NA|NA|TRBJ1-3
TGTGCCAGCAGCCAACCAGCAGACTCTGGAAACACCATATATTTT
CASSQPADSGNTIYF
>TRBV7-9|many|TRBD1|TRBJ2-5
TGTGCCAGCAGCTCCGGGACAGGGCAAGAGACCCAGTACTTC
CASSSGTGQETQYF
>TRBV25-1|NA|NA|TRBJ1-2
TGTGCCAGCAGACGCCTACTACAGGGTTTCTATGGCTACACCTTC
CASRRLLQGFYGYTF
>TRBV7-2|many|NA|TRBJ2-5
TGTGCCAGCAGCTTGAGTAGTAAAGAGACCCAGTACTTC
CASSLSSKETQYF
>TRBV7-2|NA|TRBD1|TRBJ2-7
TGTGCCAGCAGTGAACAGGGGACCCCCTACGAGCAGTACTTC
CASSEQGTPYEQYF
>TRBV7-9|NA|TRBD2|TRBJ2-5
TGTGCCAGCAGCTTGGCGGGGGTTCAGGAGGCCCAGTACTTC
CASSLAGVQEAQYF
>TRBV11-2|NA|NA|TRBJ1-5
TGTACCAGCAGCTTACCAACGACAGGTAGCAATCAGCCCCAGCATTTT
CTSSLPTTGSNQPQHF
>TRBV29-1|few|NA|TRBJ2-2
TGCAGCGTTGAAGTGTCAGGGGTCGCCGGGGAGCTGTTTTTT
CSVEVSGVAGELFF
>TRBV29-1|NA|TRBD2|TRBJ2-5
TGCAGCGCGACTAGCGGGGAGATCCAGTACTTC
CSATSGEIQYF
>TRBV20-1|many|TRBD2|TRBJ2-7
TGCAGTGCCGACGGGACTAGCGGGGCTCTTACCTACGAGCAGTACTTC
CSADGTSGALTYEQYF
>TRBV7-2|many|TRBD1|TRBJ1-1
TGTGCCAGCAGCGCCTTCAGACAGGGTGGGTCTTTCTTT
CASSAFRQGGSFF
>TRBV20-1|few|NA|TRBJ2-7
TGCAGTGCAGGGACAGCGGGTGATTACGAGCAGTACTTC
CSAGTAGDYEQYF
>TRBV7-9|few|NA|TRBJ1-2
TGTGCCAGCAGCTTAGCTAGTCCCCCGGGGAAATCTAACTATGGCTACACCTTC
CASSLASPPGKSNYGYTF
>TRBV5-6|few|TRBD2|TRBJ2-6
TGTGCCAGCAGCTTGCGACTAGCGGTAGCTGGGGCCAACGTCCTGACTTTC
CASSLRLAVAGANVLTF
>TRBV10-2|NA|NA|TRBJ2-5
TGCGCCAGCAGTGAGGGGCCGAGTGGAGAGACCCAGTACTTC
CASSEGPSGETQYF
>TRBV20-1|NA|NA|TRBJ1-6
TGCAGTGCTTGGGGAAAAAGGGATTCACCCCTCCACTTT
CSAWGKRDSPLHF
>TRBV10-2|once|NA|TRBJ1-6
TGCGCCAGCAGTAATCCGAATTCACCCCTCCACTTT
CASSNPNSPLHF
>TRBV19|NA|TRBD2|TRBJ2-7
TGTGCCAGTAGTATTCGGGGGACTAGCGGGGCAGATAGGGACTACGAGCAGTACTTC
CASSIRGTSGADRDYEQYF
>TRBV12-3/TRBV12-4|NA|TRBD1|TRBJ2-5
TGTGCCAGCAGTTTACTACAGGGGCAGCCCCAGTACTTC
CASSLLQGQPQYF
>TRBV6-1|NA|TRBD1|TRBJ1-2
TGTGCCAGCAGTCGACAGGGGTGGGCCTATGGCTACACCTTC
CASSRQGWAYGYTF
>TRBV20-1|NA|NA|TRBJ1-5
TGCAGTGCTAGCGGGGGGGGGAATCAGCCCCAGCATTTT
CSASGGGNQPQHF
>TRBV6-5|NA|TRBD2|TRBJ2-7
TGTGCCAGCAGACCCCTAGCGGGGGGGTACGAGCAGTACTTC
CASRPLAGGYEQYF
>TRBV7-3|many|TRBD2|TRBJ2-5
TGTGCCAGCAGCTTAACTCCGACTAGCGGGGGTCGAGACCAGTACTTC
CASSLTPTSGGRDQYF
>TRBV7-2|NA|TRBD2|TRBJ2-7
TGTGCCAGCAGCTTGAAAGGACTAGCGGGGACTATTCCCTACGAGCAGTACTTC
CASSLKGLAGTIPYEQYF
>TRBV20-1|NA|TRBD2|TRBJ2-3
TGCAGTGCTAGCGGGCTAGCGGGAGTTAGCACAGATACGCAGTATTTT
CSASGLAGVSTDTQYF
>TRBV7-2|NA|TRBD2|TRBJ2-5
TGTGCCAGCAGCACTAGCGGGGGGGCATTTGAGACCCAGTACTTC
CASSTSGGAFETQYF